This T cell receptor beta chain was recorded in a study of OX40 agonist ivuxolimab in advanced cancers. Background on the study: The study treated patients with ivuxolimab, an agonistic anti-OX40 (CD134) antibody. A history of anti-PD-1, anti-PD-L1 or anti-CTLA-4 therapy was acceptable, and more than 30% had some.

Concerning this clone itself: Antigen: not known. Within the sample, other DNA sequences also encode this same CDR3.

V lost 0 bases and J lost 5, with 0 bases in between. This CDR3 is built from 11 residues. The V gene's germline CDR1 is SGHTA and CDR2 FQGNSA. The assay was immunoSEQ multiplex PCR, and TCRdb's table has in-frame clones only and misses some. Here the sample spans around 67,000 clones, 87% being singletons. Study observations and caveats: In CD8+ T cells, expanded clones were on average more numerous than in CD4+.

The sequence was obtained from an adult with an advanced solid tumor such as melanoma, head and neck, liver or kidney cancer. The starting material was CD4+ or CD8+ T cells sorted from blood, obtained in a trial of the OX40 agonist ivuxolimab. The chain employs TRBV7-2 and TRBJ2-3; D is ambiguous. Here the CDR3 DNA reads TGTGCCAGCAGCTTAGCAGATACGCAGTATTTT. It specifies CASSLADTQYF.